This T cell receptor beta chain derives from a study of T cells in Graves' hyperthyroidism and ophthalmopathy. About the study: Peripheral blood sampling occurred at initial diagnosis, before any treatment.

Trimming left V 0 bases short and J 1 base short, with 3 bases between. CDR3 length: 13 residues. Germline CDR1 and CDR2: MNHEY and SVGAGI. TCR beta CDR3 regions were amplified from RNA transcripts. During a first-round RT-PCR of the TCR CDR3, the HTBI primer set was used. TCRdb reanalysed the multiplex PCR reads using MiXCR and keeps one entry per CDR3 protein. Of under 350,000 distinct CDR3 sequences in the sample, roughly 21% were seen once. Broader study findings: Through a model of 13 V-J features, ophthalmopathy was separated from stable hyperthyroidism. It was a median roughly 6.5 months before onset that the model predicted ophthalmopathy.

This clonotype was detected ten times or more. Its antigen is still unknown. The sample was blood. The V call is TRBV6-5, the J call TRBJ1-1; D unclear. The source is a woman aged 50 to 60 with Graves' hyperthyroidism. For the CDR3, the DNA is TGTGCCAGCAGTTACTCCAGGAACACTGAAGCTTTCTTT. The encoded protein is CASSYSRNTEAFF.